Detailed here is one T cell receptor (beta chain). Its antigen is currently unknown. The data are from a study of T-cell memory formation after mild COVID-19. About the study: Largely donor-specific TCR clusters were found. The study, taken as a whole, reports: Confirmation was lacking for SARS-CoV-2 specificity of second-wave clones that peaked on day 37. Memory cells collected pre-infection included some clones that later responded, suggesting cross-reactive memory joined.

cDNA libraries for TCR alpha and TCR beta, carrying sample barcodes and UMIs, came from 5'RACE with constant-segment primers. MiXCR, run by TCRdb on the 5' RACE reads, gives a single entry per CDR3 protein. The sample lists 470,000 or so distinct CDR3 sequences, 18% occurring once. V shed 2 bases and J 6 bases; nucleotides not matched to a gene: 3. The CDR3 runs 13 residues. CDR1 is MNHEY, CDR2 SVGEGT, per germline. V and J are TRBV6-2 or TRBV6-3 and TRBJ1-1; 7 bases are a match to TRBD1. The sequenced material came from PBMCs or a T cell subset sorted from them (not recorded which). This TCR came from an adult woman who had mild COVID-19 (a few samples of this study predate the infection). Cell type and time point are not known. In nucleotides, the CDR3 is TGTGCCAGCAGTTACGGGGGACAGCCTGAAGCTTTCTTT. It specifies CASSYGGQPEAFF.